The clone carrying this T cell receptor beta chain was detected a few times. Per the germline V gene, CDR1 is SGHNT and CDR2 is YENEEA. Trimming removed 5 bases at V and 6 bases at J, with 14 bases between. This CDR3 is 13 amino acids long. This sample is drawn from a study of spatial heterogeneity in lung cancer. Background on the study: Consistent detection of more beta-chain than alpha-chain sequences was observed. Averaged across combinations, each unique TCR and UMI pairing appeared more than ten times in raw reads, which were uncorrected.

Time point specified: sample taken at primary tumor resection. The authors sequenced whole RNA from tumor, nontumor lung or frozen PBMC without sorting. Carried by each TCR cDNA molecule was a unique molecular identifier. Using its own MiXCR run on the 5' RACE reads, TCRdb lists one record per CDR3 protein. The repertoire holds approximately 25,000 distinct CDR3 sequences, with approximately 7% as singletons. The receptor was isolated from a male donor with early-stage non-small cell lung cancer. Sequenced material: PBMCs, taken at surgery. V usage is TRBV11-3 and J usage is TRBJ2-7; D remains ambiguous. DNA of the CDR3: TGTGCCAGCAGCCCCCCGGGTTCGAGCGAGCAGTACTTC. It translates to CASSPPGSSEQYF.